The 27 T cell receptor beta chains below all came from one sample that was sequenced in a study of graft-versus-host responses after intestinal transplantation. TCRdb's copy holds only in-frame clones and misses some; the assay was immunoSEQ multiplex PCR. The data contain about 38,000 clones, around 83% of them singletons. Material: PBMCs, obtained about 38 months after transplant. These receptors all come from a human patient who received an intestinal transplant, so some T cells may come from the graft donor.

The chain joins TRBV18 to TRBJ1-2, with no clear D. Germline-derived CDR1 and CDR2 are KGHSH and LQKENI. Trimming stripped 4 bases from V and 6 bases from J, with 9 bases between. The CDR3 has 12 residues. The CDR3 is CASSRQEDGYTF. The CDR3 region has the DNA TGTGCCAGCTCACGCCAGGAAGATGGCTACACCTTC.

The V gene is TRBV28, the J gene TRBJ2-3; 10 bases are a match to TRBD2. This CDR3 has 16 residues. V gave up 3 bases and J gave up 1 base; unmatched junction bases: 4. CDR1 is MDHEN and CDR2 is SYDVKM in the germline V gene. The CDR3 DNA follows: TGTGCCAGCAGTTTTCCCAGCGGGGGGGGCACAGATACGCAGTATTTT. It translates to CASSFPSGGGTDTQYF. Drawing the rest from reference TRBV28 and TRBJ2-3, the complete variable domain is DVKVTQSSRYLVKRTGEKVFLECVQDMDHENMFWYRQDPGLGLRLIYFSYDVKMKEKGDIPEGYSVSREKKERFSLILESASTNQTSMYLCASSFPSGGGTDTQYFGPGTRLTVL.

This clone has just a few counts. The V call is TRBV30, the J call TRBJ1-6; TRBD1 aligns across 9 bases. The V gene's germline CDR1 is GTSNPN and CDR2 SVGIG (reference sequence). After removal of 6 bases from V and 7 bases from J, the junction contained 19 bases not matched to a gene. The CDR3 sequence is 18 residues long. CDR3 DNA sequence: TGTGCCTGTGAAACCCTAATTTTCCGGGACAGGGAGAATTCACCCCTCCACTTT. It encodes CACETLIFRDRENSPLHF.

This chain joins TRBV9 and TRBJ2-7; D is ambiguous. CDR1 and CDR2 from the germline V gene are SGDLS and YYNGEE. The CDR3 has 14 residues. The V end lost 2 bases, the J end lost 0 bases, and 9 bases lay between the germline ends. Here the CDR3 reads CASSVDLRSYEQYF. CDR3 DNA sequence: TGTGCCAGCAGCGTGGATCTCCGCTCCTACGAGCAGTACTTC. Full variable domain (rest looked up from reference TRBV9 and TRBJ2-7): DSGVTQTPKHLITATGQRVTLRCSPRSGDLSVYWYQQSLDQGLQFLIQYYNGEERAKGNILERFSAQQFPDLHSELNLSSLELGDSALYFCASSVDLRSYEQYFGPGTRLTVT.

This clone was seen once. The CDR3 nucleotides read TGTGCCACCTCACTAGCGGGAGACACAGATACGCAGTATTTT. Translation gives CATSLAGDTDTQYF. The J gene is TRBJ2-3, the V gene TRBV10-3; 11 nucleotides match TRBD2. Germline loops: CDR1 ENHRY, CDR2 SYGVKD. The CDR3 covers 14 residues. Trimming at V came to 10 bases and at J to 2 bases, leaving 5 bases not matched to a gene.

The V call is TRBV25-1, the J call TRBJ2-1, with 8 bases matching TRBD2. The germline V gene encodes CDR1 MGHDK and CDR2 SYGVNS. With V trimmed by 6 bases and J by 6 bases, 4 bases remained unmatched. The CDR3 has 13 residues. CDR3 loop: CASRTSDRNEQFF. The CDR3 DNA reads TGTGCCAGCAGGACTAGCGACCGCAATGAGCAGTTCTTC.

The DNA of the CDR3 is TGTGCCAGCAGCGTACTAGCGGGAGGAGAAACCGGGGAGCTGTTTTTT. This codes for CASSVLAGGETGELFF. The V gene is TRBV9, the J gene TRBJ2-2; 11 bases fit TRBD2. CDR3 size: 16 residues. CDR1 is SGDLS, CDR2 YYNGEE, per germline. J lost 5 bases, V lost 1 base, and 4 bases had no gene match.

The chain is built from TRBV5-6 and TRBJ2-1, with D unresolved. Germline CDR1 reads SGHDT; CDR2 reads YYEEEE. V was trimmed by 0 bases and J by 0 bases, leaving 16 bases between them. The CDR3 is 18 residues long. This CDR3 is CASSLAYPLLHSYNEQFF. The CDR3 DNA is TGTGCCAGCAGCTTGGCATACCCCCTACTTCACTCCTACAATGAGCAGTTCTTC. The whole variable domain, remainder taken from reference TRBV5-6 and TRBJ2-1, is DAGVTQSPTHLIKTRGQQVTLRCSPKSGHDTVSWYQQALGQGPQFIFQYYEEEERQRGNFPDRFSGHQFPNYSSELNVNALLLGDSALYLCASSLAYPLLHSYNEQFFGPGTRLTVL.

This sequence joins TRBV7-8 and TRBJ2-7, with 9 bases fitting TRBD2. From germline, CDR1 is SGHVS and CDR2 FQNEAQ. The CDR3 consists of 16 residues. Unmatched junction bases numbered 8, after V lost 1 base and J lost 4 bases. The CDR3, as DNA: TGTGCCAGCAGCTTAGTCCGGACTAGCGAGGGGTACGAGCAGTACTTC. Translating it yields CASSLVRTSEGYEQYF.

The CDR3 loop reads CASSRTQTREQYF. CDR3 sequence (DNA): TGTGCCAGCAGTCGGACTCAGACCCGCGAGCAGTACTTC. V usage is TRBV28 and J usage is TRBJ2-7; a possible D gene is TRBD2 (5 bases). V lost 5 bases and J lost 6, with 14 bases in between. CDR1 is MDHEN and CDR2 is SYDVKM in the germline V gene. The CDR3 totals 13 residues. The complete variable domain, with remaining parts taken from reference TRBV28 and TRBJ2-7, reads DVKVTQSSRYLVKRTGEKVFLECVQDMDHENMFWYRQDPGLGLRLIYFSYDVKMKEKGDIPEGYSVSREKKERFSLILESASTNQTSMYLCASSRTQTREQYFGPGTRLTVT.

V gene TRBV29-1 combines with J gene TRBJ2-7; D is unclear. Trimming removed 7 bases from V and 0 bases from J, with 7 bases in between. Germline V gene lookup returns CDR1 SQVTM and CDR2 ANQGSEA. CDR3 length: 11 amino acids. In nucleotides, the CDR3 is TGCAGCGCGCTCGACTCCTACGAGCAGTACTTC. Amino acids: CSALDSYEQYF.

The J gene is TRBJ2-3, the V gene TRBV6-1; D is unclear. The CDR3 length is 13 residues. Germline-derived CDR1 and CDR2 are MNHNS and SASEGT. V was cut by 10 bases and J by 1 base, with 12 bases left in between. CDR3 sequence (DNA): TGTGCCACCCTGACCCGGGGCACAGATACGCAGTATTTT. This translates into CATLTRGTDTQYF.

This clone was observed a handful of times. The V and J genes are TRBV7-9 and TRBJ1-5; 7 bases match TRBD1. CDR1 and CDR2 from the germline V gene are SEHNR and FQNEAQ (reference sequence). After removal of 4 bases from V and 4 bases from J, the junction contained 1 base not matched to a gene. The CDR3 totals 13 residues. CDR3 amino acids: CASSSGGNQPQHF. The CDR3 DNA follows: TGTGCCAGCAGCTCAGGGGGAAATCAGCCCCAGCATTTT.

This chain joins TRBV27 and TRBJ2-7, with D tentatively TRBD1 (5 bases). The germline V gene has CDR1 MNHEY and CDR2 SMNVEV (reference sequence). Trimming removed 6 bases from V and 0 bases from J, with 18 bases in between. This CDR3 is built from 16 residues. As DNA, the CDR3 is TGTGCCAGCAGCCCTACTGGCAGGACAAGCTCCTACGAGCAGTACTTC. Translated, it gives CASSPTGRTSSYEQYF.

V usage is TRBV18 and J usage is TRBJ2-3; 7 bases agree with TRBD1. From germline, CDR1 is KGHSH and CDR2 LQKENI. V gave up 3 bases and J gave up 1 base; unmatched junction bases: 1. This CDR3 region has 14 residues. The CDR3 DNA is TGTGCCAGCTCACCCGGACAGGGCACAGATACGCAGTATTTT. It specifies CASSPGQGTDTQYF.

This sequence joins TRBV6-5 and TRBJ1-2, with D maybe TRBD1 (5 bases). Germline loops: CDR1 MNHEY, CDR2 SVGAGI. This CDR3 region has 14 residues. Trimming left V 3 bases short and J 6 bases short, with 14 bases between. CDR3 region: CASSYTGETDGYTF. The CDR3 DNA is TGTGCCAGCAGTTATACGGGGGAAACGGATGGCTACACCTTC.

The V and J genes are TRBV30 and TRBJ1-5; no firm D call. The CDR3 consists of 15 residues. The germline CDR1 and CDR2 sequences are GTSNPN and SVGIG (reference sequence). V lost 3 bases to trimming and J lost 6 bases, with 18 bases between them. CDR3 bases: TGTGCCTGGAGCCCGACCCCCGGACTTGGTCAGCCCCAGCATTTT. Residues: CAWSPTPGLGQPQHF.

The chain is built from TRBV10-3 and TRBJ1-6; D gene ambiguous. Trimming took 0 bases from V and 8 from J, leaving 8 bases between them. This CDR3 region has 14 residues. Germline CDR1 ENHRY, CDR2 SYGVKD. CDR3 nucleotide sequence: TGTGCCATCAGTGAGTCGGACGGGGATTCACCCCTCCACTTT. Translated, it gives CAISESDGDSPLHF.

A note on this clone: At the DNA level, this CDR3 is encoded by other sequences in the same sample as well. This rearrangement joins TRBV7-9 to TRBJ1-1, with D possibly being TRBD1 (5 bases). Trimming removed 5 bases from V and 1 base from J, with 11 bases in between. This CDR3 has 14 amino acids. Germline CDR1 reads SEHNR; CDR2 reads FQNEAQ (reference sequence). The CDR3 bases are TGTGCCAGCAGCGCCAGGGCAACGAACACTGAAGCTTTCTTT. Protein: CASSARATNTEAFF.

The chain links TRBV7-3 to TRBJ2-2; D ambiguous. The CDR3 has 15 amino acids. V was trimmed by 5 bases and J by 0 bases, leaving 10 bases between them. CDR1 is SGHTA, CDR2 FQGTGA, per germline. The CDR3 DNA is TGTGCCAGCAGCCCCCAGAGATCGAACACCGGGGAGCTGTTTTTT. Translating gives CASSPQRSNTGELFF.

This clone has more than one count but fewer than ten. The chain links TRBV6-4 to TRBJ1-4; D unclear. The length of the CDR3 is 16 residues. In germline, CDR1 is MRHNA, CDR2 SNTAGT. Trimming pared 0 bases from V and 8 bases from J, leaving 16 bases between. This CDR3 reads CASSDSIEVVREKLFF. Here the CDR3 DNA reads TGTGCCAGCAGTGACTCGATAGAAGTTGTGCGAGAAAAACTGTTTTTT.

The chain couples TRBV11-2 to TRBJ2-1, with TRBD2 identical over 12 bases. CDR3 length: 19 amino acids. V shed 5 bases and J 0 bases; nucleotides not matched to a gene: 11. CDR1 and CDR2 (germline): SGHAT, FQNNGV. CDR3 bases: TGTGCCAGCAGCCCCTACCCCCGGACTAGCGGGGTCTCCTACAATGAGCAGTTCTTC. Translation gives CASSPYPRTSGVSYNEQFF.

The V gene is TRBV6-5, the J gene TRBJ1-1, with D uncertain. The germline V gene encodes CDR1 MNHEY and CDR2 SVGAGI. The CDR3 covers 10 residues. Between the trimmed V and J ends, which lost 6 bases and 6 bases, there was a span of 5 bases. The CDR3 sequence is CASRQAEAFF. Written as DNA, the CDR3 is TGTGCCAGCAGGCAGGCTGAAGCTTTCTTT.

J is TRBJ2-3 and V is TRBV28; D may be TRBD1 (6 bases). Trimming stripped 5 bases from V and 2 bases from J, with 14 bases between. The germline V gene encodes CDR1 MDHEN and CDR2 SYDVKM. The CDR3 spans 15 residues. The CDR3 loop is CASSPQGFITDTQYF. The CDR3 DNA is TGTGCCAGCAGTCCGCAGGGGTTTATCACAGATACGCAGTATTTT.

This chain uses TRBV9 with TRBJ2-5, with 10 bases fitting TRBD1. Germline assignment: CDR1 SGDLS and CDR2 YYNGEE. The V and J ends lost 1 base and 2 bases, in that order; junction bases with no gene match: 5. This CDR3 spans 16 amino acids. The CDR3 sequence: CASSVNDRGRQETQYF. DNA for the CDR3: TGTGCCAGCAGCGTAAATGACAGGGGGCGGCAAGAGACCCAGTACTTC.

J is TRBJ2-5 and V is TRBV21-1; the table assigns TRBD2, which was not confirmed against the DNA. TRBV21-1 is classified as a pseudogene. This CDR3 is 15 amino acids long. CDR3 nucleotides: TGTGCCAGCAGCAAAGAAGGGGGGGCGCGGGAGACCCAGTACTTC. Translation gives CASSKEGGARETQYF.

This clone was recorded only once. The chain is built from TRBV27 and TRBJ1-2; TRBD1 matches at 7 bases. The CDR3 is made up of 13 amino acids. Germline V gene lookup returns CDR1 MNHEY and CDR2 SMNVEV (reference sequence). The trim removed 4 bases at V and 8 bases at J, leaving 7 bases unmatched. CDR3 bases: TGTGCCAGCAGTTACAGACAGGGCGGGGGCTACACCTTC. Translating gives CASSYRQGGGYTF.